These T cell receptor beta chains were read from a single sample in a study of cytomegalovirus exposure and HLA in healthy donors. The data were produced by immunoSEQ multiplex PCR, yet TCRdb's version contains in-frame clones alone and is incomplete. The data contain some 160,000 clones, approximately 80% of them singletons. Sequencing was carried out using PBMCs. These receptors came from a woman between 18 and 29 years old in good health and CMV-seronegative. CDR3s include the opening cysteine and the closing phenylalanine or tryptophan. D genes are given only for firm matches. A row's size may be missing; if present it is once, few, many or a size class.

j_gene	d_gene	abundance	v_gene	CDR3aa	CDR3nt
TRBJ1-5	TRBD1	.	TRBV19	CASSMTRDRVSNQPQHF	TGTGCCAGTAGTATGACCCGGGACAGGGTTAGCAATCAGCCCCAGCATTTT
TRBJ1-1	.	.	TRBV27	CASMRAMGTEAFF	TGTGCCAGCATGAGGGCCATGGGCACTGAAGCTTTCTTT
TRBJ2-1	.	.	TRBV6-5	CASSYSSYSYNEQFF	TGTGCCAGCAGTTACTCCTCTTACTCCTACAATGAGCAGTTCTTC
TRBJ1-2	TRBD1	.	TRBV5-1	CASSSGQGGNYGYTF	TGCGCCAGCAGCTCGGGACAGGGGGGTAACTATGGCTACACCTTC
TRBJ2-5	TRBD2	once	TRBV6-4	CASSDSVLAGAQETQYF	TGTGCCAGCAGTGACTCAGTACTAGCGGGGGCCCAAGAGACCCAGTACTTC
TRBJ2-7	.	.	TRBV29-1	CSVGGNGAYSYEQYF	TGCAGCGTTGGGGGCAATGGGGCTTACTCCTACGAGCAGTACTTC
TRBJ1-5	.	.	TRBV7-8	CASSPGIQPQHF	TGTGCCAGCAGCCCAGGGATTCAGCCCCAGCATTTT
TRBJ2-7	.	.	TRBV9	CASSAGVSYEQYF	TGTGCCAGCAGCGCGGGGGTTTCCTACGAGCAGTACTTC
TRBJ2-3	.	.	TRBV30	CAWSPPTRSNTDTQYF	TGTGCCTGGAGTCCACCCACTAGGTCGAACACAGATACGCAGTATTTT
TRBJ1-5	TRBD1	.	TRBV11-2	CASSQDRGGWPQHF	TGTGCCAGCAGCCAGGACAGGGGAGGTTGGCCCCAGCATTTT
TRBJ2-7	TRBD1	once	TRBV2	CASRGDRGSYEQYF	TGTGCCAGCAGGGGGGACAGGGGGTCCTACGAGCAGTACTTC
TRBJ1-4	.	once	TRBV19	CASRKGQNHEKLFF	TGTGCCAGTAGAAAAGGACAGAATCATGAAAAACTGTTTTTT
TRBJ1-2	.	.	TRBV6-1	CASSEGSRGFGGYTF	TGTGCCAGCAGTGAAGGGTCCCGGGGGTTTGGTGGCTACACCTTC
TRBJ2-5	.	.	TRBV7-9	CSSSLVADYQETQYF	TGTTCCAGCAGCTTAGTGGCAGATTACCAAGAGACCCAGTACTTC
TRBJ1-2	.	.	TRBV7-8	CASSQGAYGYTF	TGTGCCAGCAGCCAAGGGGCCTATGGCTACACCTTC
TRBJ1-6	.	.	TRBV5-6	CASTLGGTLNSPLHF	TGTGCCAGCACCCTCGGGGGGACTCTAAATTCACCCCTCCACTTT
TRBJ2-7	.	.	TRBV4-1	CASSQDRGRNYEQYF	TGCGCCAGCAGCCAAGACAGGGGTAGGAACTACGAGCAGTACTTC
TRBJ1-1	.	.	TRBV5-5	CASSLAGDLDPEAFF	TGTGCCAGCAGCTTGGCTGGGGACTTAGATCCCGAAGCTTTCTTT
TRBJ2-2	.	.	TRBV2	CASSPSGKALNTGELFF	TGTGCCAGCAGCCCATCAGGGAAAGCGTTGAACACCGGGGAGCTGTTTTTT
TRBJ2-4	TRBD1	once	TRBV5-1	CASSLDRTGEVGNIQYF	TGCGCCAGCAGCTTGGATCGGACAGGGGAGGTGGGAAACATTCAGTACTTC
TRBJ2-7	TRBD2	.	TRBV9	CASSVAAQRGPHGEQYF	TGTGCCAGCAGCGTAGCCGCCCAGCGGGGGCCTCACGGGGAGCAGTACTTC
TRBJ2-5	TRBD1	.	TRBV6-6	CASSIPTGYAWRTQYF	TGTGCCAGCAGCATACCGACAGGGTACGCTTGGCGGACCCAGTACTTC
TRBJ2-7	TRBD2	once	TRBV4-2	CASSPVGLAGGYEQYF	TGTGCCAGCAGCCCCGTCGGACTAGCGGGGGGATACGAGCAGTACTTC
TRBJ2-5	TRBD1	.	TRBV2	CASSPDRVETQYF	TGTGCCAGCAGCCCTGACAGGGTGGAGACCCAGTACTTC